A single sample gave rise to the 19 T cell receptor beta chains below, sequenced in a study of T cell responses to AZD1222 COVID-19 vaccine. The table came from immunoSEQ multiplex PCR; TCRdb's copy has only in-frame clones and leaves some out. The sample has approximately 170,000 clones; roughly 92% are singletons. The source was peripheral blood, collected on day 0 of AZD1222 vaccination. The source of these receptors is an adult in good health.

This clone has just one count. The rearrangement joins TRBV14 to TRBJ2-2; D is undetermined. The CDR3 is 15 residues long. The germline V gene has CDR1 SGHDN and CDR2 FVKESK. The ends were cut back, 4 bases at V and 1 base at J, with 10 bases in the middle. CDR3 DNA: TGTGCCAGCAGCCGGCGGACGCTGAACACCGGGGAGCTGTTTTTT. Protein sequence: CASSRRTLNTGELFF.

This clone was recorded a few times. The rearrangement joins TRBV27 to TRBJ1-5; D not resolved. In germline, CDR1 is MNHEY, CDR2 SMNVEV (reference sequence). This CDR3 spans 19 amino acids. V was trimmed by 5 bases and J by 0 bases, leaving 23 bases between them. This CDR3 is CASSEAAGVGVYSNQPQHF. The CDR3 nucleotides read TGTGCCAGCAGTGAGGCGGCGGGTGTAGGCGTGTATAGCAATCAGCCCCAGCATTTT.

This sequence joins TRBV7-3 and TRBJ1-5; 7 nucleotides align to TRBD1. The length of the CDR3 is 15 residues. Unmatched junction bases numbered 3, after V lost 4 bases and J lost 0 bases. Looked up from germline, CDR1 is SGHTA and CDR2 is FQGTGA. The CDR3 DNA reads TGTGCCAGCAGCTGGGACAGCCATAGCAATCAGCCCCAGCATTTT. As protein: CASSWDSHSNQPQHF.

V usage is TRBV30 and J usage is TRBJ1-2; maybe TRBD1 (6 bases). The CDR3 sequence is 12 residues long. Germline V lookup: CDR1 GTSNPN, CDR2 SVGIG (reference sequence). V was trimmed by 8 bases and J by 4 bases, leaving 14 bases between them. CDR3 coding DNA: TGTGCCACCGGAGGGGGACTCTATGGCTACACCTTC. It encodes CATGGGLYGYTF.

The CDR3 coding sequence is TGTGCCAGCAGCTTACTCCCTACCTCCTACAATGAGCAGTTCTTC. Its translation: CASSLLPTSYNEQFF. V gene TRBV7-3 combines with J gene TRBJ2-1, with D unclear. The length of the CDR3 is 15 residues. The germline V gene encodes CDR1 SGHTA and CDR2 FQGTGA. V lost 2 bases and J lost 0, with 8 bases in between.

The gene calls are TRBV18 and TRBJ1-1, with D tentatively TRBD1 (5 bases). V was shortened by 6 bases and J by 1 base, with 9 bases between the two germline ends. This CDR3 region has 13 residues. CDR1 and CDR2 from the germline V gene are KGHSH and LQKENI. The CDR3: CASSQGGNTEAFF. The CDR3, as DNA: TGTGCCAGCTCCCAGGGAGGGAACACTGAAGCTTTCTTT.

The chain couples TRBV14 to TRBJ1-6; 10 bases agree with TRBD1. The CDR3 contains 16 residues. J was trimmed by 7 bases and V by 3 bases; bases with no gene match: 6. Germline V gene data show CDR1 as SGHDN and CDR2 as FVKESK. In nucleotides, the CDR3 is TGTGCCAGCAGCCAGGGACAGGGGTTATGGAATTCACCCCTCCACTTT. Protein: CASSQGQGLWNSPLHF. Full variable domain (outside the CDR3, taken from reference TRBV14 and TRBJ1-6): EAGVTQFPSHSVIEKGQTVTLRCDPISGHDNLYWYRRVMGKEIKFLLHFVKESKQDESGMPNNRFLAERTGGTYSTLKVQPAELEDSGVYFCASSQGQGLWNSPLHFGNGTRLTVT.

The chain uses TRBV28 and TRBJ2-7; 9 bases agree with TRBD2. The CDR3 contains 15 residues. Germline V gives CDR1 MDHEN, CDR2 SYDVKM. V was pared by 4 bases and J by 2 bases, with 6 bases of the junction left unmatched. The CDR3 bases are TGTGCCAGCAGTTCTTTAGGGACTAGCACCTACGAGCAGTACTTC. Translation gives CASSSLGTSTYEQYF. The full variable domain, its missing parts supplied by reference TRBV28 and TRBJ2-7, is DVKVTQSSRYLVKRTGEKVFLECVQDMDHENMFWYRQDPGLGLRLIYFSYDVKMKEKGDIPEGYSVSREKKERFSLILESASTNQTSMYLCASSSLGTSTYEQYFGPGTRLTVT.

The chain employs TRBV3-1 (or the pseudogene TRBV3-2) and TRBJ2-1; 11 bases fit TRBD1. The CDR3 sequence is 15 residues long. CDR1 is LGHDT, CDR2 YNNKEL, per germline (reference sequence). V dropped 3 bases and J dropped 8; count of bases not matched to a gene: 6. This chain's CDR3 is CASSQGTGGPYEQFF. CDR3 sequence (DNA): TGTGCCAGCAGCCAGGGGACAGGGGGGCCTTATGAGCAGTTCTTC.

The count of this clone is one. The sample carries other DNA sequences with the same CDR3. The CDR3 loop reads CSAQGNTEAFF. As DNA, the CDR3 is TGCAGTGCCCAGGGGAACACTGAAGCTTTCTTT. The rearrangement uses TRBV20-1 and TRBJ1-1, with D maybe TRBD1 (5 bases). The CDR3 is 11 amino acids. Germline V lookup: CDR1 DFQATT, CDR2 SNEGSKA (reference sequence). Trimming cost V 6 bases and J 1 base, with 6 bases left between them.

The rearrangement links TRBV5-4 to TRBJ2-2; D not certain. The CDR3 is made up of 12 amino acids. Trimming removed 4 bases from V and 6 bases from J, with 7 bases in between. Germline-derived CDR1 and CDR2 are SGHNT and YYREEE (reference sequence). CDR3 DNA: TGTGCCAGCAGCCTCACATCCGGGGAGCTGTTTTTT. This codes for CASSLTSGELFF. The variable domain in full, completed from reference TRBV5-4 and TRBJ2-2, reads ETGVTQSPTHLIKTRGQQVTLRCSSQSGHNTVSWYQQALGQGPQFIFQYYREEENGRGNFPPRFSGLQFPNYSSELNVNALELDDSALYLCASSLTSGELFFGEGSRLTVL.

The chain has TRBV4-1 and TRBJ2-1; TRBD1 might be the D (5 bases). V was shortened by 1 base and J by 7 bases, with 14 bases between the two germline ends. CDR3 size: 15 residues. CDR1 MGHRA and CDR2 YSYEKL come from the germline V gene. CDR3 sequence: CASSQADSFGNEQFF. The CDR3 DNA sequence: TGCGCCAGCAGCCAAGCCGACAGTTTTGGAAATGAGCAGTTCTTC.

This rearrangement joins TRBV28 to TRBJ1-1, with 8 bases fitting TRBD1. The germline V gene has CDR1 MDHEN and CDR2 SYDVKM. The V gene end was trimmed by 6 bases and the J gene end by 2 bases; junction bases not matched to a gene: 11. The length of the CDR3 is 16 residues. CDR3 amino acids: CASRISGQGLNTEAFF. In DNA form, the CDR3 reads TGTGCCAGCAGAATATCCGGACAGGGACTAAACACTGAAGCTTTCTTT.

The chain combines TRBV9 with TRBJ2-1; possible D gene TRBD2, 6 bases. In germline, CDR1 is SGDLS, CDR2 YYNGEE. CDR3 length: 17 residues. Trimming removed 2 bases from V and 5 bases from J, with 20 bases in between. The CDR3 nucleotides are TGTGCCAGCAGCGTTTGGGCTAGCGAGGGCCTGAACAATGAGCAGTTCTTC. The encoded protein is CASSVWASEGLNNEQFF.

The V and J genes are TRBV3-1 (or the pseudogene TRBV3-2) and TRBJ2-7, with D possibly matching TRBD2 (5 bases). CDR3 length: 16 amino acids. Per the germline V gene, CDR1 is LGHDT and CDR2 is YNNKEL (reference sequence). V gave up 3 bases and J gave up 3 bases, with 18 bases separating them. The CDR3 reads CASSHKFRGPNYEQYF. The CDR3 bases are TGTGCCAGCAGCCATAAATTTAGAGGGCCAAACTACGAGCAGTACTTC.

This chain links TRBV5-1 with TRBJ1-1; D possibly corresponds to TRBD1 (5 bases). The germline gives CDR1 SGHRS, CDR2 YFSETQ. The CDR3 totals 14 residues. V was pared by 4 bases and J by 0 bases, with 10 bases between. For the CDR3, the DNA is TGCGCCAGCAGCGTTAGGGGCATGAACACTGAAGCTTTCTTT. Residues: CASSVRGMNTEAFF.

The chain is built from TRBV7-2 and TRBJ1-4; TRBD1 matches at 7 bases. J lost 3 bases, V lost 5 bases, and 6 bases had no gene match. This CDR3 comprises 15 residues. Germline lookup yields CDR1 SGHTA and CDR2 FQGNSA. The CDR3 DNA follows: TGTGCCAGCAGCCTACAACAGGGGTCTAATGAAAAACTGTTTTTT. Translated, it gives CASSLQQGSNEKLFF.

CDR3 in amino acids: CASSEDRGRLNTEAFF. The CDR3 DNA is TGTGCCAGCAGTGAGGACAGGGGGAGGTTGAACACTGAAGCTTTCTTT. The rearrangement links TRBV25-1 to TRBJ1-1; 10 bases fit TRBD1. Unmatched junction bases numbered 4, after V lost 3 bases and J lost 0 bases. Germline CDR1 is MGHDK and CDR2 is SYGVNS. The CDR3 runs 16 residues.

V and J are TRBV12-3 or TRBV12-4 and TRBJ1-2; 7 bases map to TRBD1. The CDR3 runs to 13 residues. The V and J ends lost 7 bases and 5 bases, in that order; junction bases with no gene match: 7. This CDR3 is CASTTQGGYGYTF. CDR3 in DNA: TGTGCCAGCACCACCCAGGGGGGGTATGGCTACACCTTC.